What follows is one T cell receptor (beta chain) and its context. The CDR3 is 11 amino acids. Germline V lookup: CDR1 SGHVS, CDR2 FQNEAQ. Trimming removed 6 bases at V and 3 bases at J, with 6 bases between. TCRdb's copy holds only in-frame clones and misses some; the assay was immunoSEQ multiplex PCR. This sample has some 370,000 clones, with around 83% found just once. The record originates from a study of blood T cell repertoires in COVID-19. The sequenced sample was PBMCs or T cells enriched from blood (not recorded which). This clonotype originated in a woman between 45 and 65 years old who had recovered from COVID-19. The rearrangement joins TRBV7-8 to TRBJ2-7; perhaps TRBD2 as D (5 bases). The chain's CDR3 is CASSRDYEQYF. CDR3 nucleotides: TGTGCCAGCAGTCGGGACTACGAGCAGTACTTC.